The present T cell receptor beta chain was sequenced within a study of radiotherapy plus CTLA-4 blockade in lung cancer. Whole-study findings and limits: Once radiotherapy plus ipilimumab had been given, TCR clones derived from tumor expanded in blood. Early blood T cell clone dynamics reportedly forecast response best, with interferon-beta.

CTLA-4 blockade with ipilimumab, together with focal radiation, was given to patients with chemo-refractory metastatic non-small-cell lung cancer. Using immunoSEQ multiplex PCR, the repertoire was profiled, and TCRdb retains in-frame clones only, with some absent. The repertoire holds approximately 76,000 clones, 78% seen once, with 3% to 5% in the top ten. This clone came up once. Its antigen is not known. Trimming pared 3 bases from V and 4 bases from J, leaving 10 bases between. Germline V gene sequence: CDR1 SGHDN, CDR2 FVKESK. The CDR3 length is 13 residues. This rearrangement joins TRBV14 to TRBJ2-7, with D possibly being TRBD1 (6 bases). This TCR was sampled from a human donor with non-small cell lung cancer who had a partial response to radiotherapy plus ipilimumab. Some clones in this sample may be carry-over from other donors' samples. The starting material was peripheral blood, obtained from a patient treated with radiotherapy plus ipilimumab. CDR3 amino acids: CASSQTGYYEQYF. CDR3 sequence (DNA): TGTGCCAGCAGCCAGACAGGATATTACGAGCAGTACTTC.